This entry lists 14 T cell receptor beta chains sequenced from one sample in a study of blood T cell repertoires in COVID-19. Assay: immunoSEQ multiplex PCR; the TCRdb copy retains only in-frame clones and omits some. This table holds around 300,000 clones, more than 80% found once. The sample comprised peripheral blood. The receptors come from a woman aged 30 to 39 with active or convalescent COVID-19.

A note on this clone: Mismatch with germline at one junction end may stem from a read error. This chain joins TRBV19 and TRBJ1-5; TRBD1 aligns across 8 bases. Germline V gene sequence: CDR1 LNHDA, CDR2 SQIVND (reference sequence). CDR3 length: 16 amino acids. DNA for the CDR3: TGTGCCAGTAGTACTTCAGGGGGCACGGGCAATCGGCCCCAGCATTTT. It encodes CASSTSGGTGNRPQHF.

This clone has only one observation. The chain employs TRBV7-2 and TRBJ2-5; 9 positions agree with TRBD1. V was clipped by 4 bases and J by 5 bases; unmatched bases: 8. The CDR3 contains 15 residues. Germline loops: CDR1 SGHTA, CDR2 FQGNSA. CDR3 nucleotide sequence: TGTGCCAGCAGCTGGGACAGGGAGGGTCTGGAGACCCAGTACTTC. It specifies CASSWDREGLETQYF.

This sequence joins TRBV12-3 or TRBV12-4 and TRBJ1-2; no firm D call. The CDR3 has 13 amino acids. Trimming shortened V by 7 bases and J by 5 bases, and 14 bases separated the two germline ends. The CDR3 here is CASTNGEAYGYTF. CDR3 DNA: TGTGCCAGCACTAATGGGGAGGCTTATGGCTACACCTTC.

The V and J genes are TRBV19 and TRBJ2-6; D is possibly TRBD2 (6 bases). From germline, CDR1 is LNHDA and CDR2 SQIVND (reference sequence). Between the trimmed V and J ends, which lost 4 bases and 2 bases, there was a span of 15 bases. This CDR3 has 17 amino acids. The CDR3 protein is CASSKQIGGTGANVLTF. Here the CDR3 DNA reads TGTGCCAGTAGTAAACAAATCGGAGGGACTGGGGCCAACGTCCTGACTTTC. Together with reference TRBV19 and TRBJ2-6, the CDR3 gives the full variable domain: DGGITQSPKYLFRKEGQNVTLSCEQNLNHDAMYWYRQDPGQGLRLIYYSQIVNDFQKGDIAEGYSVSREKKESFPLTVTSAQKNPTAFYLCASSKQIGGTGANVLTFGAGSRLTVL.

The chain joins TRBV27 to TRBJ1-2, with 9 positions matching TRBD1. V lost 3 bases to trimming and J lost 6 bases; unmatched junction nucleotides: 8. Germline V lookup: CDR1 MNHEY, CDR2 SMNVEV (reference sequence). The CDR3 extends over 15 amino acids. The DNA of the CDR3 is TGTGCCAGCAGTTTCTCCGGCACAGGGGGCGATGGCTACACCTTC. Translated, it gives CASSFSGTGGDGYTF.

The chain links TRBV2 to TRBJ1-5, with D unclear. V shed 5 bases and J shed 1 base, with 12 bases lying between them. The V gene's germline CDR1 is SNHLY and CDR2 FYNNEI. The CDR3 contains 15 residues. The CDR3 DNA sequence: TGTGCCAGCAGTACGTCTAGACTGAGCAATCAGCCCCAGCATTTT. The encoded protein is CASSTSRLSNQPQHF.

The chain combines TRBV6-5 with TRBJ1-1, with D possibly TRBD1 on 6 matching bases. The CDR3 has 13 amino acids. The V and J ends lost 5 bases and 6 bases respectively, with 13 bases between them. Per the germline V gene, CDR1 is MNHEY and CDR2 is SVGAGI. The CDR3 DNA reads TGTGCCAGCAGTAGACGACAGGATTCTGAAGCTTTCTTT. This translates into CASSRRQDSEAFF.

The chain has TRBV13 and TRBJ1-6, with TRBD1 matching 8 bases. This CDR3 has 19 amino acids. The germline CDR1 and CDR2 sequences are PRHDT and FYEKMQ (reference sequence). Trimming cost V 4 bases and J 0 bases; bases outside gene matches: 11. As DNA, the CDR3 is TGTGCCAGCAGCTACCGGACAGGGCTAACGAGCTCCTATAATTCACCCCTCCACTTT. It yields the protein CASSYRTGLTSSYNSPLHF. Full variable domain (outside the CDR3, taken from reference TRBV13 and TRBJ1-6): AAGVIQSPRHLIKEKRETATLKCYPIPRHDTVYWYQQGPGQDPQFLISFYEKMQSDKGSIPDRFSAQQFSDYHSELNMSSLELGDSALYFCASSYRTGLTSSYNSPLHFGNGTRLTVT.

This chain uses TRBV19 with TRBJ2-4; possibly TRBD1 for D (6 bases). CDR1 and CDR2 (germline): LNHDA, SQIVND (reference sequence). The CDR3 runs to 16 residues. V dropped 5 bases and J dropped 0 bases, with 14 bases sitting between them. The CDR3 DNA sequence: TGTGCCAGTAGTCCTAGCAGGGGATTAGCCAAAAACATTCAGTACTTC. Amino acids: CASSPSRGLAKNIQYF.

The sample holds one count of this clone. V gene TRBV29-1 combines with J gene TRBJ1-1; 10 bases map to TRBD1. Germline CDR1 is SQVTM and CDR2 is ANQGSEA. Losses at the gene ends were 5 bases for V and 5 bases for J; bases not matched to a gene: 2. This CDR3 is built from 12 residues. The CDR3 spells CSVRQGATEAFF. Here the CDR3 DNA reads TGCAGCGTTCGACAGGGGGCGACTGAAGCTTTCTTT.

This chain connects TRBV7-2 to TRBJ2-3; 7 bases agree with TRBD1. Germline V CDR1 and CDR2: SGHTA, FQGNSA. CDR3 length: 15 amino acids. Trimming at V came to 1 base and at J to 2 bases, leaving 3 bases not matched to a gene. The CDR3 sequence is CASSLGQGPTDTQYF. The CDR3, as DNA: TGTGCCAGCAGCTTAGGACAGGGTCCCACAGATACGCAGTATTTT. Full variable domain (missing parts from reference TRBV7-2 and TRBJ2-3): GAGVSQSPSNKVTEKGKDVELRCDPISGHTALYWYRQSLGQGLEFLIYFQGNSAPDKSGLPSDRFSAERTGGSVSTLTIQRTQQEDSAVYLCASSLGQGPTDTQYFGPGTRLTVL.

This CDR3 reads CAWSAGQRNTEAFF. CDR3 bases: TGTGCCTGGAGTGCGGGACAGCGGAACACTGAAGCTTTCTTT. The rearrangement links TRBV30 to TRBJ1-1, with 7 bases matching TRBD1. There are 14 residues in the CDR3. The V gene's germline CDR1 is GTSNPN and CDR2 SVGIG (reference sequence). Germline trimming cut 1 base from V and 1 base from J; bases unmatched to any gene: 3. Based on the CDR3 plus reference TRBV30 and TRBJ1-1, the full variable domain is SQTIHQWPATLVQPVGSPLSLECTVEGTSNPNLYWYRQAAGRGLQLLFYSVGIGQISSEVPQNLSASRPQDRQFILSSKKLLLSDSGFYLCAWSAGQRNTEAFFGQGTRLTVV.

Notes on this clone: A much larger clone differs from this one at a single base, so this may be a read error. J is TRBJ2-2 and V is TRBV6-4; 8 bases agree with TRBD1. Germline loops: CDR1 MRHNA, CDR2 SNTAGT. The junction had 0 bases not matched to a gene; V was cut back by 2 bases and J by 1 base. The CDR3 totals 15 residues. The CDR3 loop reads CASSDGTGNTGELFF. CDR3 coding DNA: TGTGCCAGCAGTGACGGGACAGGGAACACCGGGGAGCTGTTTTTT.

This clone has a single count. V gene TRBV4-3 combines with J gene TRBJ1-2; D unclear. The CDR3 extends over 15 amino acids. The V end was cut by 0 bases, the J end by 3 bases, with 11 bases between. The germline V gene has CDR1 LGHNA and CDR2 YSLEER. The CDR3 sequence is CASSQDHAGHYGYTF. For the CDR3, the DNA is TGCGCCAGCAGCCAAGATCATGCGGGCCACTATGGCTACACCTTC.